Each of the 5 T cell receptor beta chains below was sequenced from the same sample in a study of spatial heterogeneity in lung cancer. Noted time point: sample taken at primary tumor resection. The sequenced material consisted of unsorted whole RNA from tumor, nontumor lung or frozen PBMC. Each CDR3 protein is one row after TCRdb ran MiXCR on the 5' RACE reads. The table has 90,000 or so distinct CDR3 sequences, approximately 8.9% seen once; the top ten hold about 7.1%. The sequencing used PBMCs, collected at surgery. The receptors shown here come from a male donor with early-stage non-small cell lung cancer.

CDR3 in DNA: TGTGCCAGCTCACCAGCATTACAGGGGGCGAGTACTGAAGCTTTCTTT. Its protein is CASSPALQGASTEAFF. The V call is TRBV18, the J call TRBJ1-1; 9 nucleotides line up with TRBD1. Germline V gene lookup returns CDR1 KGHSH and CDR2 LQKENI. The CDR3 is made up of 16 amino acids. After removal of 2 bases from V and 5 bases from J, the junction contained 9 bases not matched to a gene.

Many counts were recorded for this clonotype. The chain has TRBV7-2 and TRBJ2-5; 9 nucleotides agree with TRBD2. The V and J ends lost 5 bases and 2 bases, in that order; junction bases with no gene match: 6. The CDR3 runs to 15 residues. Germline V gene sequence: CDR1 SGHTA, CDR2 FQGNSA. The CDR3 DNA follows: TGTGCCAGCAGCCGCCGCCTAGCGGGACAAGAGACCCAGTACTTC. Encoded protein: CASSRRLAGQETQYF.

The J gene is TRBJ2-7, the V gene TRBV5-1, with a weak D call TRBD1 (6 bases). The germline V and J ends were trimmed by 1 base and 0 bases, with 11 bases remaining between them. This CDR3 is built from 15 residues. Germline V lookup: CDR1 SGHRS, CDR2 YFSETQ. Here the CDR3 DNA reads TGCGCCAGCAGCTTGAACAGGGCGAGCTCCTACGAGCAGTACTTC. This gives the protein CASSLNRASSYEQYF. The full variable domain, its missing parts supplied by reference TRBV5-1 and TRBJ2-7, is KAGVTQTPRYLIKTRGQQVTLSCSPISGHRSVSWYQQTPGQGLQFLFEYFSETQRNKGNFPGRFSGRQFSNSRSEMNVSTLELGDSALYLCASSLNRASSYEQYFGPGTRLTVT.

This clonotype was observed many times. The chain couples TRBV9 to TRBJ1-2; 10 bases match TRBD1. The length of the CDR3 is 15 residues. The trim removed 4 bases at V and 4 bases at J, leaving 7 bases unmatched. Germline V gene data show CDR1 as SGDLS and CDR2 as YYNGEE. CDR3 nucleotides: TGTGCCAGCAGCCTCAACCGGGACAGGGGCTATGGCTACACCTTC. Protein sequence: CASSLNRDRGYGYTF.

About this clonotype: This sequence may be a read error, since a much larger clone differs from it by one base. The rearrangement uses TRBV5-1 and TRBJ1-1, with unresolved D. The CDR3 is 13 amino acids. CDR1 is SGHRS, CDR2 YFSETQ, per germline. This CDR3 is CASSFRTDDEASF. For the CDR3, the DNA is TGCGCCAGCAGCTTTCGGACGGATGACGAAGCTTCCTTT.